Listed here are 14 T cell receptor beta chains from one sample, sequenced in a study of beta chain features in type 1 diabetes. Reverse transcription of all isolated RNA meant that expressed TCRB transcripts were sequenced. Generated by immunoSEQ multiplex PCR, the TCRdb table keeps only in-frame clones and is missing some. There are 150,000 or so clones in the sample; around 10% occur only once, and under 2.5% lies in the top ten. Sequenced input: central memory CD4+ T cells from blood. The receptors were gathered from a man younger than 35 in good health.

This clone came up a few times. V and J are TRBV29-1 and TRBJ2-1, with 7 bases lining up with TRBD1. Losses at the gene ends were 4 bases for V and 2 bases for J; bases not matched to a gene: 5. Germline CDR1 reads SQVTM; CDR2 reads ANQGSEA. There are 14 residues in the CDR3. In DNA form, the CDR3 reads TGCAGCGTTGGAGCCGGGACAGCCTACAATGAGCAGTTCTTC. Protein: CSVGAGTAYNEQFF.

With regard to this clone: At one of its ends the junction is not consistent with the germline gene, which may arise from a read error. CDR3 loop: CASSLAVRLAGRDTQYF. The DNA for the CDR3 is TGTGCCAGCAGCCTAGCGGTCAGGCTAGCGGGAAGGGATACGCAGTATTTT. The chain links TRBV7-2 to TRBJ2-3; 9 bases match TRBD2. The length of the CDR3 is 17 residues. Germline CDR1 and CDR2: SGHTA and FQGNSA. The full variable domain, completed using reference TRBV7-2 and TRBJ2-3, is GAGVSQSPSNKVTEKGKDVELRCDPISGHTALYWYRQSLGQGLEFLIYFQGNSAPDKSGLPSDRFSAERTGGSVSTLTIQRTQQEDSAVYLCASSLAVRLAGRDTQYFGPGTRLTVL.

This clone turned up a few times. The rearrangement links TRBV19 to TRBJ1-6, with D tentatively TRBD1 (5 bases). The CDR3 spans 16 residues. The V gene's germline CDR1 is LNHDA and CDR2 SQIVND (reference sequence). V was cut by 3 bases and J by 9 bases, with 18 bases left in between. The chain's CDR3 is CASSIRPTGRGSPLHF. In DNA, the CDR3 is TGTGCCAGTAGTATCAGACCAACCGGTAGGGGTTCACCCCTCCACTTT.

This clone was picked up a small number of times. This chain links TRBV28 with TRBJ2-4; weak D call: TRBD1 (6 bases). V was pared by 3 bases and J by 1 base, with 16 bases between. CDR1 is MDHEN, CDR2 SYDVKM, per germline. This CDR3 is built from 17 residues. This CDR3 is CASSFFGQGQAKNIQYF. The CDR3, as DNA: TGTGCCAGCAGTTTTTTTGGTCAGGGGCAGGCCAAAAACATTCAGTACTTC.

The chain carries TRBV5-5 and TRBJ2-7; D call uncertain. This CDR3 contains 14 residues. Germline CDR1 and CDR2: SGHKS and YYEKEE (reference sequence). With 5 bases removed from V and 2 bases from J, the gap between germline ends came to 14 bases. CDR3 nucleotide sequence: TGTGCCAGCAGTTTTTATAGTAGGCCCTACGAGCAGTACTTC. Its protein product is CASSFYSRPYEQYF.

In this sample, this clone turned up once. The chain has TRBV15 and TRBJ1-1, with D uncertain. Trimming removed 0 bases from V and 4 bases from J, with 12 bases in between. This CDR3 comprises 15 residues. The germline CDR1 and CDR2 sequences are LNHNV and YYDKDF (reference sequence). This CDR3 reads CATSRDPLSGTEAFF. The CDR3 bases are TGTGCCACCAGCAGAGATCCCCTTTCGGGCACTGAAGCTTTCTTT. The full variable domain, in which reference TRBV15 and TRBJ1-1 provide the parts outside the CDR3, is DAMVIQNPRYQVTQFGKPVTLSCSQTLNHNVMYWYQQKSSQAPKLLFHYYDKDFNNEADTPDNFQSRRPNTSFCFLDIRSPGLGDTAMYLCATSRDPLSGTEAFFGQGTRLTVV.

CDR3: CASSYGDRSGGEAFF. The DNA of the CDR3 is TGTGCCAGCAGTTACGGTGACAGGTCCGGGGGTGAAGCTTTCTTT. The rearrangement uses TRBV6-6 and TRBJ1-1; TRBD1 might be the D (6 bases). Per germline, CDR1 MNHNY and CDR2 SVGAGI (reference sequence). CDR3 length: 15 amino acids. V dropped 2 bases and J dropped 7 bases, with 17 bases sitting between them.

This clone turned up a few times. The chain links TRBV29-1 to TRBJ2-5, with a tentative D call TRBD2 (6 bases). Trimming removed 5 bases at V and 4 bases at J, with 20 bases between. This CDR3 contains 15 residues. Germline loops: CDR1 SQVTM, CDR2 ANQGSEA. The CDR3 is CSVKREDGARETQYF. In nucleotides, the CDR3 is TGCAGCGTTAAAAGGGAGGACGGGGCCCGAGAGACCCAGTACTTC.

The V call is TRBV11-3, the J call TRBJ1-2, with a possible D match to TRBD1 (5 bases). Germline-derived CDR1 and CDR2 are SGHNT and YENEEA. This CDR3 comprises 12 residues. The V end lost 5 bases, the J end lost 4 bases, and 8 bases lay between the germline ends. CDR3 in amino acids: CASSRDGYGYTF. DNA for the CDR3: TGTGCCAGCAGCCGGGACGGCTATGGCTACACCTTC.

This clone was seen a handful of times. This chain connects TRBV29-1 to TRBJ1-2, with 8 bases aligning to TRBD1. Germline V gene data show CDR1 as SQVTM and CDR2 as ANQGSEA. With 7 bases clipped from V and 3 bases from J, the junction kept 4 bases outside the gene matches. CDR3 length: 12 amino acids. DNA for the CDR3: TGCAGCGGTAGACAGGGGTACTATGGCTACACCTTC. Protein sequence: CSGRQGYYGYTF.

This clone was counted once. The same CDR3 also results from other DNA sequences found in this sample. The chain recombines TRBV18 with TRBJ2-5, with D possibly being TRBD2 (6 bases). There are 13 residues in the CDR3. Trimming removed 1 base at V and 5 bases at J, with 8 bases between. Per germline, CDR1 KGHSH and CDR2 LQKENI. Written as DNA, the CDR3 is TGTGCCAGCTCACCACTCCGGGGGGAGACCCAGTACTTC. Its translation: CASSPLRGETQYF. Using reference TRBV18 and TRBJ2-5 for the parts outside the CDR3, the full variable domain is NAGVMQNPRHLVRRRGQEARLRCSPMKGHSHVYWYRQLPEEGLKFMVYLQKENIIDESGMPKERFSAEFPKEGPSILRIQQVVRGDSAAYFCASSPLRGETQYFGPGTRLLVL.

In its sample, this clone was seen a few times. The rearrangement links TRBV18 to TRBJ2-3; D is ambiguous. This CDR3 is 14 amino acids long. Trimming left V 6 bases short and J 2 bases short, with 12 bases between. CDR1 and CDR2 from the germline V gene are KGHSH and LQKENI. The CDR3 loop reads CASSLSWDTDTQYF. CDR3 sequence (DNA): TGTGCCAGCTCCCTGAGTTGGGACACAGATACGCAGTATTTT.

This clone was counted at least ten times. This chain connects TRBV7-9 to TRBJ2-1; D ambiguous. The CDR3 is made up of 17 amino acids. V shed 1 base and J shed 4 bases, with 17 bases lying between them. The germline V gene has CDR1 SEHNR and CDR2 FQNEAQ (reference sequence). The DNA for the CDR3 is TGTGCCAGCAGCTTAGAATCAGCCCGGATAGTATACAATGAGCAGTTCTTC. Protein sequence: CASSLESARIVYNEQFF.

The chain combines TRBV5-6 with TRBJ2-3, with 8 bases lining up with TRBD1. The V gene end was trimmed by 1 base and the J gene end by 3 bases; junction bases not matched to a gene: 4. The CDR3 has 15 amino acids. CDR1 and CDR2 from the germline V gene are SGHDT and YYEEEE. Written as DNA, the CDR3 is TGTGCCAGCAGCTTGACCCGGACAGGGACAGATACGCAGTATTTT. The encoded protein is CASSLTRTGTDTQYF.